The present TCR beta chain was sequenced within a study of CD4 T cells in relation to SARS-CoV-2 and coronaviruses. Study context: ViraFEST: approximately 10-day antigen culture of PBMCs, then TCR beta CDR3 sequencing. Patient ages ranged from roughly 20 to 80, median 38.

As concerns this clone: Its antigen is still unknown.

Trimming took off 7 bases at V and 5 bases at J, with 8 bases between the two ends. Germline CDR1 and CDR2: MDHEN and SYDVKM. The CDR3 spans 12 residues. Profiling relied on immunoSEQ multiplex PCR, and the TCRdb table lists in-frame clones only, not all of them. The sample lists fewer than 45,000 clones, around 82% occurring once. V usage is TRBV28 and J usage is TRBJ2-2, with D possibly TRBD2 on 5 matching bases. This receptor was identified in an adult with COVID-19. The sequenced sample consisted of naive CD4+ T cells from PBMCs, cultured in vitro. Specified subset: naive CD4+ T cells isolated by negative enrichment. The CDR3 coding sequence is TGTGCCAGCACGGACTCTACCGGGGAGCTGTTTTTT. Its protein product is CASTDSTGELFF.